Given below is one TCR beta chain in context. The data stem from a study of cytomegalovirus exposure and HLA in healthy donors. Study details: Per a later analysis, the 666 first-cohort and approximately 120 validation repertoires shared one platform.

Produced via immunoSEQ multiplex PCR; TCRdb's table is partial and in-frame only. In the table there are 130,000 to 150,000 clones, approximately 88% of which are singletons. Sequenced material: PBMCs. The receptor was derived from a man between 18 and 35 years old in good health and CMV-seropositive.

The CDR3 region has the DNA TGTGCCAGCAGCCATCCGGACTCCCGAGAGGCTTTCTTT. Protein product: CASSHPDSREAFF. This chain connects TRBV7-6 to TRBJ1-1, with unresolved D. The CDR3 loop spans 13 amino acids. CDR1 and CDR2 (germline): SGHVS, FNYEAQ. V dropped 5 bases and J dropped 11 bases, with 18 bases sitting between them.